This TCR beta chain derives from a study of CD8 T cells in ankylosing spondylitis. Per germline, CDR1 SGDLS and CDR2 YYNGEE. The germline V and J ends were trimmed by 2 bases and 8 bases, with 7 bases remaining between them. CDR3 length: 11 amino acids. There are many counts of this clonotype. What it binds is not known. TCRdb used MiXCR to reprocess the 5' RACE reads, holding one entry per CDR3 protein. There are some 330,000 distinct CDR3 sequences in the sample; around 7.6% occur only once, and roughly 15% lies in the top ten. General study points: Disease-linked clones bore a CD8+ phenotype and were relatively rare in peripheral blood. For ankylosing spondylitis blood, a TCR beta motif of 7 or 8 highly homologous variants appeared characteristic.

The chain has TRBV9 and TRBJ1-2; no firm D call. The sample taken for sequencing was blood, either unsorted or a sorted T cell fraction (not recorded which). The TCR comes from a male donor with ankylosing spondylitis. The CDR3 region is CASSVPTGYTF. The CDR3 coding sequence is TGTGCCAGCAGCGTCCCAACAGGCTACACCTTC.